One and the same sample provided the 2 T cell receptor beta chains below, sequenced in a study of control samples from healthy donors and cancer patients. TCRdb keeps only in-frame clones here, not all; method: immunoSEQ multiplex PCR. In the table there are about 53,000 clones, about nine tenths of which are singletons. Material for sequencing was PBMCs. These receptors were collected from a man in his sixties with head and neck cancer.

This clone has only one observation. V usage is TRBV14 and J usage is TRBJ1-5; possible D gene TRBD1, 5 bases. This CDR3 is built from 12 residues. Germline CDR1 reads SGHDN; CDR2 reads FVKESK. Trimming took off 4 bases at V and 10 bases at J, with 11 bases between the two ends. The CDR3 region is CASSPTGGPQHF. In DNA, the CDR3 is TGTGCCAGCAGCCCGACCGGGGGTCCCCAGCATTTT.

The CDR3 here is CASSFSGARAQNTEAFF. Written as DNA, the CDR3 is TGTGCCAGCAGCTTTAGTGGGGCTCGGGCCCAGAACACTGAAGCTTTCTTT. The V and J genes are TRBV7-9 and TRBJ1-1; TRBD1 is a possible D gene (5 bases). Germline loops: CDR1 SEHNR, CDR2 FQNEAQ (reference sequence). V gave up 3 bases and J gave up 1 base, with 18 bases separating them. The CDR3 length is 17 residues.